Following are 17 T cell receptor beta chains from one sample sequenced in a study of OX40 agonist ivuxolimab in advanced cancers. Produced via immunoSEQ multiplex PCR; TCRdb's table is partial and in-frame only. Altogether 65,000 to 70,000 clones are present, over 60% being singletons, with the ten largest covering 2% to 2.5%. The sample in question was CD4+ or CD8+ T cells sorted from blood, obtained in a trial of the OX40 agonist ivuxolimab. These TCRs come from an adult with an advanced solid tumor such as melanoma, head and neck, liver or kidney cancer.

This chain joins TRBV6-1 and TRBJ1-2; 10 bases agree with TRBD1. Trimming removed 5 bases from V and 3 bases from J; junction bases left unmatched: 6. This CDR3 comprises 15 residues. From germline, CDR1 is MNHNS and CDR2 SASEGT. The DNA of the CDR3 is TGTGCCAGCAGTACCCGGGACAGGGGTGACTATGGCTACACCTTC. It translates to CASSTRDRGDYGYTF.

This clone was recorded only once. V usage is TRBV4-2 and J usage is TRBJ2-5; TRBD2 matches 8 bases. V was pared by 5 bases and J by 5 bases, with 4 bases of the junction left unmatched. The CDR3 totals 13 residues. Looked up from germline, CDR1 is LGHNA and CDR2 is YNFKEQ. CDR3 sequence: CASSWGLGETQYF. CDR3 nucleotides: TGTGCCAGCAGCTGGGGACTAGGCGAGACCCAGTACTTC.

The chain uses TRBV4-1 and TRBJ2-2; TRBD2 agrees at 12 bases. The germline gives CDR1 MGHRA, CDR2 YSYEKL. The CDR3 has 16 amino acids. Trimming took 2 bases from V and 5 from J; bases not matched to a gene: 3. CDR3 DNA sequence: TGCGCCAGCAGCCAACCTAGCGGGAGGGAGACCGGGGAGCTGTTTTTT. Translating it yields CASSQPSGRETGELFF.

This clone was counted between two and nine times. The chain combines TRBV7-9 with TRBJ2-6; TRBD1 matches at 7 bases. From germline, CDR1 is SEHNR and CDR2 FQNEAQ (reference sequence). CDR3 length equals 16 residues. The ends lost 5 bases at V and 0 bases at J; junction bases unmatched: 4. The CDR3 DNA follows: TGTGCCAGCAGCCGGGACAGCCACTCTGGGGCCAACGTCCTGACTTTC. The encoded protein is CASSRDSHSGANVLTF.

The chain joins TRBV6-5 to TRBJ2-1; 12 nucleotides match TRBD2. The CDR3 runs to 15 residues. The germline CDR1 and CDR2 sequences are MNHEY and SVGAGI. Trimming at V came to 5 bases and at J to 7 bases, leaving 6 bases not matched to a gene. DNA for the CDR3: TGTGCCAGCAGTGCGACTAGCGGGAGAACGAATGAGCAGTTCTTC. This gives the protein CASSATSGRTNEQFF.

The chain has TRBV10-3 and TRBJ2-1; D may correspond to TRBD1 or TRBD2 (5 bases each). Deletions cut 6 bases from V and 6 bases from J, with 15 bases between. This CDR3 has 14 amino acids. Germline CDR1 and CDR2: ENHRY and SYGVKD. CDR3 bases: TGTGCCATCAGGAAGGGGAGCTTCGGCAATGAGCAGTTCTTC. It yields the protein CAIRKGSFGNEQFF.

V usage is TRBV10-3 and J usage is TRBJ2-5; a weak D match, TRBD2 (7 bases). Between the trimmed V and J ends, which lost 10 bases and 3 bases, there was a span of 15 bases. The CDR3 runs 13 residues. The V gene's germline CDR1 is ENHRY and CDR2 SYGVKD. In nucleotides, the CDR3 is TGTGCCACCCTTCGAGGGGGGGAAGAGACCCAGTACTTC. Protein: CATLRGGEETQYF.

The chain has TRBV7-2 and TRBJ1-2, with a possible D match to TRBD1 (5 bases). The CDR3 is made up of 14 amino acids. Per the germline V gene, CDR1 is SGHTA and CDR2 is FQGNSA. Trimming removed 6 bases at V and 3 bases at J, with 14 bases between. The CDR3 DNA reads TGTGCCAGCAGAGCCACAGGCAGGGACTATGGCTACACCTTC. The encoded protein is CASRATGRDYGYTF.

This clone was picked up a small number of times. This rearrangement joins TRBV9 to TRBJ1-6; the match to TRBD1 covers 9 bases. With 2 bases clipped from V and 14 bases from J, the junction kept 11 bases outside the gene matches. Germline V gives CDR1 SGDLS, CDR2 YYNGEE. This CDR3 comprises 15 residues. The CDR3 DNA is TGTGCCAGCAGCGTGAGGCCGGGACAGGGATCGGCCCTCCACTTT. Protein sequence: CASSVRPGQGSALHF.

The chain couples TRBV5-8 to TRBJ1-2, with D hard to call. The CDR3 spans 14 residues. V gave up 0 bases and J gave up 3 bases, with 9 bases separating them. Germline V lookup: CDR1 SGHTS, CDR2 YDEGEE. The DNA for the CDR3 is TGTGCCAGCAGCTTGGGGAGACAACACTATGGCTACACCTTC. Protein: CASSLGRQHYGYTF.

The chain uses TRBV28 and TRBJ2-7, with TRBD1 matching over 7 bases. The germline V gene encodes CDR1 MDHEN and CDR2 SYDVKM. After removal of 7 bases from V and 3 bases from J, the junction contained 9 bases not matched to a gene. The CDR3 spans 14 residues. CDR3 protein: CASTLVAGGYEQYF. The CDR3, as DNA: TGTGCCAGCACCCTCGTGGCAGGGGGCTACGAGCAGTACTTC.

This chain links TRBV14 with TRBJ2-7; tentative D call: TRBD2 (6 bases). The germline V gene encodes CDR1 SGHDN and CDR2 FVKESK. The CDR3 runs to 14 residues. Trimming removed 3 bases at V and 4 bases at J, with 13 bases between. CDR3 nucleotide sequence: TGTGCCAGCAGCCAGGGACTGGGGTGGTACGAGCAGTACTTC. Translation: CASSQGLGWYEQYF. The full variable domain, rest sourced from reference TRBV14 and TRBJ2-7, is EAGVTQFPSHSVIEKGQTVTLRCDPISGHDNLYWYRRVMGKEIKFLLHFVKESKQDESGMPNNRFLAERTGGTYSTLKVQPAELEDSGVYFCASSQGLGWYEQYFGPGTRLTVT.

The gene calls are TRBV7-6 and TRBJ2-3, with TRBD2 as a possible D gene (5 bases). Germline V lookup: CDR1 SGHVS, CDR2 FNYEAQ. The V end was cut by 6 bases, the J end by 0 bases, with 7 bases between. The CDR3 runs 13 residues. CDR3 DNA: TGTGCCAGCAGTGGACTGAGCACAGATACGCAGTATTTT. It specifies CASSGLSTDTQYF.

The chain is built from TRBV28 and TRBJ2-7; the D is unclear. Germline assignment: CDR1 MDHEN and CDR2 SYDVKM. The CDR3 has 13 residues. V was trimmed by 7 bases and J by 4 bases, leaving 14 bases between them. This CDR3 reads CASNGGIIYEQYF. CDR3 DNA: TGTGCCAGCAATGGCGGAATTATTTACGAGCAGTACTTC.

The rearrangement joins TRBV5-8 to TRBJ2-7, with 9 bases identical to TRBD1. The CDR3 extends over 16 amino acids. The ends lost 2 bases at V and 0 bases at J; junction bases unmatched: 6. Germline lookup yields CDR1 SGHTS and CDR2 YDEGEE. The CDR3 DNA follows: TGTGCCAGCAGCTTAGGGACAGGGAGGAGCTCCTACGAGCAGTACTTC. Protein product: CASSLGTGRSSYEQYF.

This rearrangement joins TRBV6-1 to TRBJ1-5; TRBD1 might be the D (6 bases). The CDR3 contains 12 residues. The V end lost 10 bases, the J end lost 5 bases, and 12 bases lay between the germline ends. Germline lookup yields CDR1 MNHNS and CDR2 SASEGT. The CDR3: CATGVGDQPQHF. The CDR3 bases are TGTGCCACAGGGGTAGGGGATCAGCCCCAGCATTTT.

This rearrangement joins TRBV28 to TRBJ2-1, with a weak D call TRBD1 (5 bases). Trimming cost V 7 bases and J 2 bases, with 9 bases left between them. Germline assignment: CDR1 MDHEN and CDR2 SYDVKM. The CDR3 sequence is 13 residues long. CDR3 amino acids: CASTPDTYNEQFF. CDR3 DNA: TGTGCCAGCACCCCGGACACCTACAATGAGCAGTTCTTC.